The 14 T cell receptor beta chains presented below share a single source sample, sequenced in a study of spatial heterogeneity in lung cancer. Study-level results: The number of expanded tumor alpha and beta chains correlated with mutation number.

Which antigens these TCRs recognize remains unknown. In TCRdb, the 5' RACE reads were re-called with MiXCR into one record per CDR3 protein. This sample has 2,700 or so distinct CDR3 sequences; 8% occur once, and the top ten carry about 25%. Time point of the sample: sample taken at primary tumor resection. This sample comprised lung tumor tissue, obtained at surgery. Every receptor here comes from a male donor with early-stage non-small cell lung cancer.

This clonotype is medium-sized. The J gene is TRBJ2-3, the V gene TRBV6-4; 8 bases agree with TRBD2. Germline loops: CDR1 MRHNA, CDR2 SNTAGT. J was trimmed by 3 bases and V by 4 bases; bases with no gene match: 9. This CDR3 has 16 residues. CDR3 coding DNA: TGTGCCAGCAGTGTGTCCTTGACTAGCGCGACAGATACGCAGTATTTT. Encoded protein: CASSVSLTSATDTQYF.

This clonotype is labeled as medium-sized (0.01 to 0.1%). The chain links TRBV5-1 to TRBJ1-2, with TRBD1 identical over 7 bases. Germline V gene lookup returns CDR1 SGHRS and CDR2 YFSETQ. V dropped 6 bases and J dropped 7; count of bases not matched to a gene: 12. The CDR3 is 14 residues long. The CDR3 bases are TGCGCCAGCACCCCCTTGACAGGGTCGGGTGGCTACACCTTC. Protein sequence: CASTPLTGSGGYTF.

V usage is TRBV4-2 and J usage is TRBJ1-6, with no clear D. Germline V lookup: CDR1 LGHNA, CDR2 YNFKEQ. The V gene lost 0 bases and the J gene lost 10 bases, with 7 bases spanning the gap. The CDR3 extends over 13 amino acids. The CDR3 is CASSQENGSPLHF. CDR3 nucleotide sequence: TGTGCCAGCAGCCAAGAAAATGGGTCACCCCTCCACTTT.

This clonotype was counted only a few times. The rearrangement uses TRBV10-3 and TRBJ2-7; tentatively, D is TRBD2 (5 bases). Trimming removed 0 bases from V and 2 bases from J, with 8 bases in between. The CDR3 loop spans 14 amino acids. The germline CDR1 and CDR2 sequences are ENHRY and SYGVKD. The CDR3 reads CAISESRGTYEQYF. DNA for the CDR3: TGTGCCATCAGTGAGTCCCGGGGAACCTACGAGCAGTACTTC.

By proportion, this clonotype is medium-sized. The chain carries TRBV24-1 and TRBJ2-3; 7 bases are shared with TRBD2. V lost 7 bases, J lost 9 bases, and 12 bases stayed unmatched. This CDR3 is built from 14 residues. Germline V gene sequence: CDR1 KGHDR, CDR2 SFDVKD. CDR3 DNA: TGTGCCACCAGCTCCGGGGGGTACTCCCCAACGCAGTATTTT. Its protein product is CATSSGGYSPTQYF.

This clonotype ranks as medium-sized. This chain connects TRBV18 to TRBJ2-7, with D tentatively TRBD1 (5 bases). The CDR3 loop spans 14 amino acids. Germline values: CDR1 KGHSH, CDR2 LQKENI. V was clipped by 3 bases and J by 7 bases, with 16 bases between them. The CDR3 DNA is TGTGCCAGCTCACCCCAGGGATACTACGAGGAGCAGTACTTC. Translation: CASSPQGYYEEQYF.

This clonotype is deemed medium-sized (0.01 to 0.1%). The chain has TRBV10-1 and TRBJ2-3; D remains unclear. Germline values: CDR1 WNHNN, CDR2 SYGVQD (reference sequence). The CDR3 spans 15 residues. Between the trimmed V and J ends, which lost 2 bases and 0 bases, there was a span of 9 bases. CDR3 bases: TGCGCCAGCAGTGAGAGGGCGGACAGCACAGATACGCAGTATTTT. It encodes CASSERADSTDTQYF.

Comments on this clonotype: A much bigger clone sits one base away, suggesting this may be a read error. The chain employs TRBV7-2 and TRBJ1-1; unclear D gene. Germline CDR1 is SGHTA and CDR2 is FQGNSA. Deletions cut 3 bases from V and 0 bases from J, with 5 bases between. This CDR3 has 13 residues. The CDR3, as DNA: TGTGCCAGCAGCTTTGTCCTGAACACTGAAGCTTTCTTT. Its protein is CASSFVLNTEAFF.

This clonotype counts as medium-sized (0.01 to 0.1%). The CDR3 nucleotides read TGTGCCAGCAGCTTAGGTCCCAATGACAGGGATTCCAATGAGCAGTTCTTC. Translating gives CASSLGPNDRDSNEQFF. The chain carries TRBV7-8 and TRBJ2-1; TRBD1 matches at 7 bases. In germline, CDR1 is SGHVS, CDR2 FQNEAQ. The CDR3 loop spans 17 amino acids. The V gene end was trimmed by 1 base and the J gene end by 6 bases; junction bases not matched to a gene: 12.

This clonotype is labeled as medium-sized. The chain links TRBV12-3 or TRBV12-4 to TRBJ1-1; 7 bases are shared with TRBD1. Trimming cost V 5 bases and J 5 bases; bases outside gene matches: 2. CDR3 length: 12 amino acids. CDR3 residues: CASSPQGTEAFF. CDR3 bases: TGTGCCAGCAGTCCACAGGGGACTGAAGCTTTCTTT.

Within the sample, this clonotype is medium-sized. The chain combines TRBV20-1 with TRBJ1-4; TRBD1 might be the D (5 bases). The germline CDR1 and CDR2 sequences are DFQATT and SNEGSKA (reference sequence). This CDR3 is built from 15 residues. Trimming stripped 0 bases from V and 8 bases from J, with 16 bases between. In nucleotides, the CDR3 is TGCAGTGCTAGAGATCTCGGGACGCCGGCGGAAAAACTGTTTTTT. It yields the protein CSARDLGTPAEKLFF.

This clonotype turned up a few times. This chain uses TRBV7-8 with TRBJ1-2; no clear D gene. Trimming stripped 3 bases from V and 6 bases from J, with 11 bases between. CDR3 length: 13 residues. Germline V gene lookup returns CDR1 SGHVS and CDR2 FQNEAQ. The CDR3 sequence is CASSLGLFDGYTF. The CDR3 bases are TGTGCCAGCAGCTTGGGGTTATTTGATGGCTACACCTTC.

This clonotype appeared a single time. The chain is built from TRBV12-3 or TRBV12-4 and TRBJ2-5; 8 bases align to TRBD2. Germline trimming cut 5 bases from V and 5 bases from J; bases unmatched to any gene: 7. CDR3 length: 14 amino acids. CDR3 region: CASSNSGDLETQYF. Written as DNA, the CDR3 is TGTGCCAGCAGTAATAGCGGGGATCTGGAGACCCAGTACTTC.

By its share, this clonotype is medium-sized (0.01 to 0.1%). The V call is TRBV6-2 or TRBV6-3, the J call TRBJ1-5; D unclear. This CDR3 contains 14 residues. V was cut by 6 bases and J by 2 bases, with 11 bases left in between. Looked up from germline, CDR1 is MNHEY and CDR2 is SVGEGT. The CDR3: CASSLPRGNQPQHF. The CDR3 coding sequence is TGTGCCAGCAGCCTTCCGCGTGGCAATCAGCCCCAGCATTTT.